This TCR beta chain derives from a study of blood T cell repertoires in COVID-19. Overall study: Sites across the United States, Italy and Spain contributed samples from acute and convalescent COVID-19. Nucleic acid was either cDNA or gDNA, and it came from T cells, B-cell-depleted T cells, or PBMCs.

In the original workflow: Estimated nucleated cell counts came from reference gene primer amplification. Assay: immunoSEQ multiplex PCR; the TCRdb copy retains only in-frame clones and omits some. V, J and clone size were drawn from that table, and D and trimming were deduced from the DNA. This table holds a few hundred thousand clones, about 70% found once. Germline CDR1 SGHVS, CDR2 FNYEAQ. This CDR3 region has 13 residues. V was clipped by 4 bases and J by 2 bases, with 8 bases between them. The sequence was obtained from an elderly woman with acute or convalescent COVID-19. This chain uses TRBV7-6 with TRBJ1-1; D unresolved. The specimen sequenced was peripheral blood. CDR3 nucleotides: TGTGCCAGCAGCTCACAGCCAAACACTGAAGCTTTCTTT. Its protein is CASSSQPNTEAFF.